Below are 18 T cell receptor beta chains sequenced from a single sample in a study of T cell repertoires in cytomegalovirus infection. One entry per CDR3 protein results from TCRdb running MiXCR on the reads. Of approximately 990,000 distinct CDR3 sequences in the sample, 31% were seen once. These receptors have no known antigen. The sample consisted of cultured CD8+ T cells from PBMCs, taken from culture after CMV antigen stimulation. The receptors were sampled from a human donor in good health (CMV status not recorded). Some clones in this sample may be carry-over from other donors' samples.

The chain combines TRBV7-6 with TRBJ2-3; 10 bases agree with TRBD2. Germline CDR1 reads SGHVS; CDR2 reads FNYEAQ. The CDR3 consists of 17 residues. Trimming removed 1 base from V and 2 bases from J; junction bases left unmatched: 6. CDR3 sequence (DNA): TGTGCCAGCAGCTTAGTCCTAGCGGGGGCCTTCACAGATACGCAGTATTTT. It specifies CASSLVLAGAFTDTQYF. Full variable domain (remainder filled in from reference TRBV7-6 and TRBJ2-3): GAGVSQSPRYKVTKRGQDVALRCDPISGHVSLYWYRQALGQGPEFLTYFNYEAQQDKSGLPNDRFSAERPEGSISTLTIQRTEQRDSAMYRCASSLVLAGAFTDTQYFGPGTRLTVL.

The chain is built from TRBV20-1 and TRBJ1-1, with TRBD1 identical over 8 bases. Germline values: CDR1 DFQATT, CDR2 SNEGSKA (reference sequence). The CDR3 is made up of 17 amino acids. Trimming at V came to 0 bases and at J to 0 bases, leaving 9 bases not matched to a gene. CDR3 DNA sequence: TGCAGTGCTAGAGATCTACAGGGGGTATGGGTGAACACTGAAGCTTTCTTT. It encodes CSARDLQGVWVNTEAFF.

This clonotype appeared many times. The CDR3 here is CASSTGQGSGYYEQYF. DNA of the CDR3: TGTGCCAGCAGTACTGGACAGGGATCCGGCTACTACGAGCAGTACTTC. V is TRBV12-3 or TRBV12-4 and J is TRBJ2-7; 8 nucleotides align to TRBD1. V lost 5 bases and J lost 3; bases outside the gene matches: 12. The CDR3 runs to 16 residues.

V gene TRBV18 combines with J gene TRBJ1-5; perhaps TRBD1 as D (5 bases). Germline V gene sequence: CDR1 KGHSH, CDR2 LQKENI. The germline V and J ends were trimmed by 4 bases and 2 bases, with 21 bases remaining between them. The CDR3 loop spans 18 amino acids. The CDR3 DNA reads TGTGCCAGCTCACTACAAGGGTTGACAGCCTTTGGCAATCAGCCCCAGCATTTT. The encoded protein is CASSLQGLTAFGNQPQHF.

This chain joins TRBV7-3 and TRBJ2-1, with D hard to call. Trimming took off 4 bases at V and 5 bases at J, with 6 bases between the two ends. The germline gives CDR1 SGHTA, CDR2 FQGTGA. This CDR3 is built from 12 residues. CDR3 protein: CASSSPHNEQFF. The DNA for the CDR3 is TGTGCCAGCAGCTCGCCGCACAATGAGCAGTTCTTC.

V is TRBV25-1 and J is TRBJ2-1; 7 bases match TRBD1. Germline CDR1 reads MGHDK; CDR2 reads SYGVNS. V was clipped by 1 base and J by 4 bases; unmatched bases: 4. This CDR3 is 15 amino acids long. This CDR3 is CASSEFGTVYNEQFF. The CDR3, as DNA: TGTGCCAGCAGTGAATTCGGGACAGTTTACAATGAGCAGTTCTTC.

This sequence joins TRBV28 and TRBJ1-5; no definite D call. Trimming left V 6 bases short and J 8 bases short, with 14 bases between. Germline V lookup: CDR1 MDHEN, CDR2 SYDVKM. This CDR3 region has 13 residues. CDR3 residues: CASSPQEEEPQHF. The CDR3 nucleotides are TGTGCCAGCAGCCCCCAGGAGGAGGAGCCCCAGCATTTT.

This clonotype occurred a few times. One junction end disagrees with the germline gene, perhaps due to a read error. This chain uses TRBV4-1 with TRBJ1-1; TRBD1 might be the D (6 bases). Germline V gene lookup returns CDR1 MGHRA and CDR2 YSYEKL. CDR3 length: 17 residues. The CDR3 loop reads CASSQPPAGGGGLEAFF. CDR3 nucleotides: TGTGCCAGCAGCCAACCCCCGGCCGGAGGGGGGGGCCTCGAGGCTTTCTTT.

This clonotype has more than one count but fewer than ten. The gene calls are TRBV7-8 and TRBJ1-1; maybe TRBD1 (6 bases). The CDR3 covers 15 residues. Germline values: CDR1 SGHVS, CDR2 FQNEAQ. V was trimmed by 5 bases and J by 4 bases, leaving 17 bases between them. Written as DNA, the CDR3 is TGTGCCAGCAGCAAAGGGGGGGGCGGGGGCACTGAAGCTTTCTTT. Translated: CASSKGGGGGTEAFF.

As DNA, the CDR3 is TGTGCCAGCAGTTTCATGAATAATCAGCCCCAGCATTTT. This sequence encodes CASSFMNNQPQHF. The rearrangement joins TRBV12-3 or TRBV12-4 to TRBJ1-5; D is unresolved. V lost 3 bases and J 4 bases, leaving 7 bases between the germline ends. The CDR3 runs to 13 residues.

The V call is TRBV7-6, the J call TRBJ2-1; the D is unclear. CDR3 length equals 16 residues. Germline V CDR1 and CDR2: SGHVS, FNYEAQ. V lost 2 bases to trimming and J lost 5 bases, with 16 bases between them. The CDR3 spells CASSLRPAKPDNEQFF. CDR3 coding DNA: TGTGCCAGCAGCTTACGTCCGGCCAAGCCGGACAATGAGCAGTTCTTC.

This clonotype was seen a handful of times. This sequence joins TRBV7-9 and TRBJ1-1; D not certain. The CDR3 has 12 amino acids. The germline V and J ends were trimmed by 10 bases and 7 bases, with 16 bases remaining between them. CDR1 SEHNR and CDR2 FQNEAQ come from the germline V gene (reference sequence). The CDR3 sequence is CATALTGSEAFF. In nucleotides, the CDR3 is TGTGCCACCGCCTTGACTGGGAGTGAAGCTTTCTTT.

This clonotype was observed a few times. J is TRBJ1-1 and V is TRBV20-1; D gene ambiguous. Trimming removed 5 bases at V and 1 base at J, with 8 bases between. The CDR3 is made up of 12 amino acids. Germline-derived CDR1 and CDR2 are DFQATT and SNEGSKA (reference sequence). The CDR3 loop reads CSASPENTEAFF. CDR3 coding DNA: TGCAGTGCTTCGCCAGAGAACACTGAAGCTTTCTTT.

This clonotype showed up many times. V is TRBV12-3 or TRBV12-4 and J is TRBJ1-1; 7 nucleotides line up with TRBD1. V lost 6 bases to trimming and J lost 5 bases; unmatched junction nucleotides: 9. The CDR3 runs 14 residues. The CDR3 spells CASSQTGMRTEAFF. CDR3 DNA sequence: TGTGCCAGCAGCCAGACAGGGATGAGGACTGAAGCTTTCTTT.

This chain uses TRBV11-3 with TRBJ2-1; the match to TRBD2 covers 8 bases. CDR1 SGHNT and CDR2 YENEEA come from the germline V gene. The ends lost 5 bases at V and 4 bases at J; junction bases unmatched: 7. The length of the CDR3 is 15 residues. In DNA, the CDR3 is TGTGCCAGCAGCCCCCACGGGGGGGGATACAATGAGCAGTTCTTC. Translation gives CASSPHGGGYNEQFF.

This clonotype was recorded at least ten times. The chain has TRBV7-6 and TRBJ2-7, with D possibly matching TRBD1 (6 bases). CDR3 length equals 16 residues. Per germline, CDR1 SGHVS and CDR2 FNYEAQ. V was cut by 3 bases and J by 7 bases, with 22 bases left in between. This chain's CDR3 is CASSLTTPSTGREQYF. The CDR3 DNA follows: TGTGCCAGCAGCTTGACGACACCCTCGACAGGTCGGGAGCAGTACTTC.

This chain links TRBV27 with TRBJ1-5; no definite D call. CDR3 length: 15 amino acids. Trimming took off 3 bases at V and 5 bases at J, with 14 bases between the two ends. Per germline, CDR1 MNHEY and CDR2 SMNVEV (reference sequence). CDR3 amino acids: CASSLAPTRYQPQHF. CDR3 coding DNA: TGTGCCAGCAGTTTGGCCCCTACAAGATATCAGCCCCAGCATTTT.

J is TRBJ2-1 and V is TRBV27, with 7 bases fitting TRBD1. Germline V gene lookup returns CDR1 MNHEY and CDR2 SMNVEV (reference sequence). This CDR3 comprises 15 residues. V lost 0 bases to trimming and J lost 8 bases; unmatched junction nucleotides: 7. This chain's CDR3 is CASSLSRQGADEQFF. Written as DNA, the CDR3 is TGTGCCAGCAGTTTATCCAGACAGGGCGCCGATGAGCAGTTCTTC.